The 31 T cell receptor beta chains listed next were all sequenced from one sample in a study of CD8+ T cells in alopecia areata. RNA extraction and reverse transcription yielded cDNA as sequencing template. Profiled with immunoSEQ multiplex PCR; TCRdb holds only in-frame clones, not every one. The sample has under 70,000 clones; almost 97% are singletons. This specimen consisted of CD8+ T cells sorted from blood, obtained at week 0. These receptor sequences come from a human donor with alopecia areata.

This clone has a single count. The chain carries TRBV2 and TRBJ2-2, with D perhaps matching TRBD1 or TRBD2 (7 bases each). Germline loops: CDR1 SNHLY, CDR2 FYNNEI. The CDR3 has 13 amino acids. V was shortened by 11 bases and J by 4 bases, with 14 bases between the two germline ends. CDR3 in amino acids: CAGGDSVTGELFF. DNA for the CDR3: TGTGCCGGGGGGGACAGTGTCACCGGGGAGCTGTTTTTT.

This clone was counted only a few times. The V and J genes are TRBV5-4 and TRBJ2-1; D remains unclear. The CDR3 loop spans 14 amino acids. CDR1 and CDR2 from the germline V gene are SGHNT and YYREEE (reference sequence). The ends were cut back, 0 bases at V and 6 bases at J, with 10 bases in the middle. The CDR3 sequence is CASSLESSRNEQFF. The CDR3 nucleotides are TGTGCCAGCAGCTTGGAGTCAAGTCGCAATGAGCAGTTCTTC. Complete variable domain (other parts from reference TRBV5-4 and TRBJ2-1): ETGVTQSPTHLIKTRGQQVTLRCSSQSGHNTVSWYQQALGQGPQFIFQYYREEENGRGNFPPRFSGLQFPNYSSELNVNALELDDSALYLCASSLESSRNEQFFGPGTRLTVL.

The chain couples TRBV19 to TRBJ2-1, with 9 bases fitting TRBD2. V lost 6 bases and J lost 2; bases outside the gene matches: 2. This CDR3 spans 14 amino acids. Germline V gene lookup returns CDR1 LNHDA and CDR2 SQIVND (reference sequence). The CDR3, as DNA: TGTGCCAGTAGCCCTAGCGGGGCCTACAATGAGCAGTTCTTC. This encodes CASSPSGAYNEQFF.

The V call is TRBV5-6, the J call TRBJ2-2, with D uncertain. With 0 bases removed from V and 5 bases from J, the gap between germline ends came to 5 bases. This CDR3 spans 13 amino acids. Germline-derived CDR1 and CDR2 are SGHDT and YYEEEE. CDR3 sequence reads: CASSLVLTGELFF. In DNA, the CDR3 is TGTGCCAGCAGCTTGGTTTTGACCGGGGAGCTGTTTTTT.

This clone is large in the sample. CDR3 amino acids: CASSGTEIQETQYF. The CDR3 DNA reads TGCGCCAGCAGCGGGACAGAGATTCAAGAGACCCAGTACTTC. The chain uses TRBV10-2 and TRBJ2-5, with 7 bases that match TRBD1. The CDR3 is made up of 14 amino acids. The junction had 6 bases not matched to a gene; V was cut back by 6 bases and J by 2 bases. The germline V gene has CDR1 WSHSY and CDR2 SAAADI.

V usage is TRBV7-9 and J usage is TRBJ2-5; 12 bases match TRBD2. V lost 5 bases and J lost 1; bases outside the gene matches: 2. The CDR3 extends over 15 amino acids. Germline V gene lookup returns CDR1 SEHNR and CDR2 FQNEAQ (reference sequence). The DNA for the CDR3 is TGTGCCAGCAGCCGGACTAGCGGGGTCCAAGAGACCCAGTACTTC. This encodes CASSRTSGVQETQYF.

CDR3 in amino acids: CASSQSLEAFF. In nucleotides, the CDR3 is TGTGCCAGCAGCCAAAGCCTTGAGGCTTTCTTT. The genes are TRBV4-2 and TRBJ1-1; the D is unclear. This CDR3 has 11 residues. Deletions cut 2 bases from V and 11 bases from J, with 9 bases between. CDR1 is LGHNA and CDR2 is YNFKEQ in the germline V gene.

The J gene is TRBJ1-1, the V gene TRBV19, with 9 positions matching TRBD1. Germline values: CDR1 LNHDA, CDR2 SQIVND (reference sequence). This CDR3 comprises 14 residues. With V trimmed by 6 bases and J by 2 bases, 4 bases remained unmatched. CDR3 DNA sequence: TGTGCCAGTAGCACGACAGGGGGTAACACTGAAGCTTTCTTT. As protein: CASSTTGGNTEAFF.

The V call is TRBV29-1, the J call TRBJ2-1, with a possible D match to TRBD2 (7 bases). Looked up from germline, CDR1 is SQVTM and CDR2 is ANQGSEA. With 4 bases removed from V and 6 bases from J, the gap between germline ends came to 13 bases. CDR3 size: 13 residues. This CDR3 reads CSVVRGGSNEQFF. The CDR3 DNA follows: TGCAGCGTTGTCAGGGGAGGGAGCAATGAGCAGTTCTTC.

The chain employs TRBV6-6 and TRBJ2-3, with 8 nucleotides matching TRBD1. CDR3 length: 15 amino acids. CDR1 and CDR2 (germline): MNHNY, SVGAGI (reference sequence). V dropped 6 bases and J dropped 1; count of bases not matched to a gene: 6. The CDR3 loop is CASSRTTGGTDTQYF. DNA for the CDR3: TGTGCCAGCAGCCGGACGACAGGGGGCACAGATACGCAGTATTTT.

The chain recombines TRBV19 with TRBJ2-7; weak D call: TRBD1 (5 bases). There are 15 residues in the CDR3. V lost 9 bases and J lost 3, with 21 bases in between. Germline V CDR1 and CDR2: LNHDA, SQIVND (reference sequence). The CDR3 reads CASRPRENLFYEQYF. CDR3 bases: TGTGCCAGCCGACCCAGGGAAAACCTATTCTACGAGCAGTACTTC.

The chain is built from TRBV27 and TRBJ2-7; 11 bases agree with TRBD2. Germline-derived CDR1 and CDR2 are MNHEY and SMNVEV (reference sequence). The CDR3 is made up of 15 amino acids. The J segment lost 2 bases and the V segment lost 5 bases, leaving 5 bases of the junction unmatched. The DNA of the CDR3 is TGTGCCAGCAGTCCTTTAGCGGGGGGGACCTACGAGCAGTACTTC. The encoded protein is CASSPLAGGTYEQYF.

The CDR3: CASSLGQNYEQYF. DNA of the CDR3: TGTGCCAGCAGCTTGGGACAGAATTACGAGCAGTACTTC. V usage is TRBV7-3 and J usage is TRBJ2-7; 7 bases line up with TRBD1. Germline V CDR1 and CDR2: SGHTA, FQGTGA. V lost 3 bases and J lost 4; bases outside the gene matches: 3. This CDR3 has 13 residues.

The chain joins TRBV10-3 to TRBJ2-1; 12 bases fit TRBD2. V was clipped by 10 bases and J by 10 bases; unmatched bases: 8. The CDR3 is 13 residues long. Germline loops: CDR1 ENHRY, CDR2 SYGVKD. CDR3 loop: CATTSGGSGEQFF. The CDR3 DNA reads TGTGCCACAACTAGCGGGGGGTCGGGCGAGCAGTTCTTC.

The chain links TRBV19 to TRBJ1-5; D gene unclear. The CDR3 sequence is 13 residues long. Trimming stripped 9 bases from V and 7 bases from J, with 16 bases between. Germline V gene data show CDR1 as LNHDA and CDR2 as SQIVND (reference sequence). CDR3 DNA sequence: TGTGCCAGCCAGGCTCCCCCGGGGCAGCCCCAGCATTTT. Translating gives CASQAPPGQPQHF.

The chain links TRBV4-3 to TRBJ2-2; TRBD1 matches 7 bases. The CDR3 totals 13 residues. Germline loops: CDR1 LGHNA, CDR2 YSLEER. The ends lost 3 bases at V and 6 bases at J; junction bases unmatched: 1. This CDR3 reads CASSHRGPGELFF. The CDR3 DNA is TGCGCCAGCAGCCATAGGGGGCCCGGGGAGCTGTTTTTT.

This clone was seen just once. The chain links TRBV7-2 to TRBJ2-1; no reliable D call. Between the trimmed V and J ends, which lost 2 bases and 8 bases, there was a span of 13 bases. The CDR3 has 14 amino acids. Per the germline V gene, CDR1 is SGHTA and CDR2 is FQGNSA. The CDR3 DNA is TGTGCCAGCAGCTTAAAACGAGGATTAGATGAGCAGTTCTTC. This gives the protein CASSLKRGLDEQFF.

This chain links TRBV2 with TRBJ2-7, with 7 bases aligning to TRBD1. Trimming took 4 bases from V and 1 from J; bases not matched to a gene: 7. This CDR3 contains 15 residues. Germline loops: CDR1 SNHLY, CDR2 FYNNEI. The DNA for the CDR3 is TGTGCCAGCAGTGTCCGTTCGACAGGGTCCTACGAGCAGTACTTC. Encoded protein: CASSVRSTGSYEQYF.

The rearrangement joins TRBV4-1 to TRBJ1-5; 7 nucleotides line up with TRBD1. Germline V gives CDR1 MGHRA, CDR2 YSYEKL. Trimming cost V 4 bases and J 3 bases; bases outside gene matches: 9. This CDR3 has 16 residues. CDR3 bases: TGCGCCAGCAGCCCGAAATCACAGGGGCCCAATCAGCCCCAGCATTTT. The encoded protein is CASSPKSQGPNQPQHF.

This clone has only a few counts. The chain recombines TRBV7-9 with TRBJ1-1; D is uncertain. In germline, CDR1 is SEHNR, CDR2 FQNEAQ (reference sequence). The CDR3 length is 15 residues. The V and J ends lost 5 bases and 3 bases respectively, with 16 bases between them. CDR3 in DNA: TGTGCCAGCAGCCCGCCGCCTCGTGGGGACACTGAAGCTTTCTTT. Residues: CASSPPPRGDTEAFF.

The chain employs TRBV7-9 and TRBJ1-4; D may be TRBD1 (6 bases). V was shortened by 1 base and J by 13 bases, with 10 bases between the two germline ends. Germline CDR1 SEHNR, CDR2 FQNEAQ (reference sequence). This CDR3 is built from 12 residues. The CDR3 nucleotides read TGTGCCAGCAGCTTAGAATGGGACACACTGTTTTTT. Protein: CASSLEWDTLFF.

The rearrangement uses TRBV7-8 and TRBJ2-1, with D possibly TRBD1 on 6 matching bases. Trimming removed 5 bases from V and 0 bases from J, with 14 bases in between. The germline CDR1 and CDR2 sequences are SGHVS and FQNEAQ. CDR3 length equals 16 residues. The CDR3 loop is CASSGGGRASYNEQFF. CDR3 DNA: TGTGCCAGCAGCGGGGGCGGGCGGGCCTCCTACAATGAGCAGTTCTTC.

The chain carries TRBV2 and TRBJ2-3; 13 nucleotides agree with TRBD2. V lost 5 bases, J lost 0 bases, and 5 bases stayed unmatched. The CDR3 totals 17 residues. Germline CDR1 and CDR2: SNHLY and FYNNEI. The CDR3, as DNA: TGTGCCAGCAGTTGGACTAGCGGGGGCCCTAGCACAGATACGCAGTATTTT. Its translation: CASSWTSGGPSTDTQYF.

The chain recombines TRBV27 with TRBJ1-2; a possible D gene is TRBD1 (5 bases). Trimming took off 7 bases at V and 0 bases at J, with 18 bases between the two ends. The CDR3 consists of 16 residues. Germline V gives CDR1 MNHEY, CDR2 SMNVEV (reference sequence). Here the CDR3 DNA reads TGTGCCAGCATGTTACGGGGCGGGGGACCTAACTATGGCTACACCTTC. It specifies CASMLRGGGPNYGYTF.

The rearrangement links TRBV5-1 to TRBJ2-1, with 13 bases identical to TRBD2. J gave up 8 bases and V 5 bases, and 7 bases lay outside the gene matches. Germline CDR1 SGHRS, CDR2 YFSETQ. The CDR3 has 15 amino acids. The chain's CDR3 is CASRPTSGGAHEQFF. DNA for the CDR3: TGCGCCAGCAGGCCAACTAGCGGGGGGGCCCATGAGCAGTTCTTC.

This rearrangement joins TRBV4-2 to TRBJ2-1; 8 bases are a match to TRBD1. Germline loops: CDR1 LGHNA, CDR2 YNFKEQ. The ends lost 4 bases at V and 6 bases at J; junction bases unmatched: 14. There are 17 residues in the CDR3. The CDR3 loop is CASSPDMGRGHFNEQFF. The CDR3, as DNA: TGTGCCAGCAGCCCCGATATGGGCAGGGGGCATTTCAATGAGCAGTTCTTC.

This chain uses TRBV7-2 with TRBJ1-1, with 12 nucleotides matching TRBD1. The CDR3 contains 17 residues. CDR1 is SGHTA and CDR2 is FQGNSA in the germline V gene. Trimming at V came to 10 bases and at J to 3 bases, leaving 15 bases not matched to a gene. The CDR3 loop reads CAILGTGGRWDDTEAFF. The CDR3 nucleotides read TGTGCCATATTAGGGACAGGGGGCAGGTGGGACGACACTGAAGCTTTCTTT.

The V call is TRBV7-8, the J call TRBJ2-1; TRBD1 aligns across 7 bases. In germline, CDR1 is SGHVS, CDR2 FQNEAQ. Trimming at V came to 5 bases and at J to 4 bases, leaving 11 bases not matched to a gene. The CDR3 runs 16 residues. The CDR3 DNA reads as TGTGCCAGCAGCGACAGGGTCTCGAAGGGATACAATGAGCAGTTCTTC. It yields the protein CASSDRVSKGYNEQFF.

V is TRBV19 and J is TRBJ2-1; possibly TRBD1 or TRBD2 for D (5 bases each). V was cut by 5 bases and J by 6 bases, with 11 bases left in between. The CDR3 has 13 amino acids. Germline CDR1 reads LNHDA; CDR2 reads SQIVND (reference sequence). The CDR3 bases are TGTGCCAGTAGTCCGGGACCGCTCAATGAGCAGTTCTTC. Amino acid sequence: CASSPGPLNEQFF.

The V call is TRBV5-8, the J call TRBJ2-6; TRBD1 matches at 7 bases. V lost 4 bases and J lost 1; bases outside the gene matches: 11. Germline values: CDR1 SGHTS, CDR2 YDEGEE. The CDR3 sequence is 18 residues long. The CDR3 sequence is CASSPGQVYGSGANVLTF. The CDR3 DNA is TGTGCCAGCAGCCCAGGACAGGTATACGGATCTGGGGCCAACGTCCTGACTTTC.

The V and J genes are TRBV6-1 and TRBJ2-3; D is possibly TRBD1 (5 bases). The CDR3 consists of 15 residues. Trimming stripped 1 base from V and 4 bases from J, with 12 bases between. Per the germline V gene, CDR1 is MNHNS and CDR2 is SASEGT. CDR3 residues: CASSEEGAPPDTQYF. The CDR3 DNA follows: TGTGCCAGCAGTGAAGAAGGGGCCCCCCCAGATACGCAGTATTTT.